This TCR beta chain derives from a study of T cell responses to AZD1222 COVID-19 vaccine. The table came from immunoSEQ multiplex PCR; TCRdb's copy has only in-frame clones and leaves some out. The table lists about 140,000 clones, almost 95% of them singletons, with about a tenth in the top ten. Samples with a second dose at about 4 or about 12 weeks were pooled together. A note on this clone: Its matching antigen is unknown.

The CDR3 spans 16 residues. Deletions cut 0 bases from V and 0 bases from J, with 12 bases between. Germline CDR1 is SGHRS and CDR2 is YFSETQ. Study results and caveats: Spike-spanning, vaccine-associated CD4 TCRs were dominant at 160-218 and 743-854. Donors in the cohort were predominantly white British and more often female, and clonal diversity was possibly underestimated.

This receptor was identified in an adult who received the AZD1222 COVID-19 vaccine. The chain combines TRBV5-1 with TRBJ1-2; D is ambiguous. This specimen was peripheral blood, taken 28 days after the second AZD1222 dose. CDR3 protein: CASSLEGWEANYGYTF. CDR3 DNA: TGCGCCAGCAGCTTGGAAGGTTGGGAAGCTAACTATGGCTACACCTTC.